Here is one TCR beta chain with its context. The data are from a study of OX40 agonist ivuxolimab in advanced cancers. Per the germline V gene, CDR1 is MDHEN and CDR2 is SYDVKM. The V and J ends lost 6 bases and 6 bases respectively, with 15 bases between them. There are 14 residues in the CDR3. This table comes from immunoSEQ multiplex PCR, and its TCRdb copy is limited to in-frame clones, with some not included. This sample has tens of thousands of clones; around 90% occur once, and the top ten carry roughly 0.3%. The rearrangement joins TRBV28 to TRBJ1-5, with D hard to call. The TCR comes from an adult with an advanced solid tumor such as melanoma, head and neck, liver or kidney cancer. The sample was CD4+ or CD8+ T cells sorted from blood, taken in a trial of the OX40 agonist ivuxolimab. The CDR3, as DNA: TGTGCCAGCAGCCGGACCCCTGCTTCTCAGCCCCAGCATTTT. Translation gives CASSRTPASQPQHF. The variable domain in full, with the rest retrieved from reference TRBV28 and TRBJ1-5, is DVKVTQSSRYLVKRTGEKVFLECVQDMDHENMFWYRQDPGLGLRLIYFSYDVKMKEKGDIPEGYSVSREKKERFSLILESASTNQTSMYLCASSRTPASQPQHFGDGTRLSIL.